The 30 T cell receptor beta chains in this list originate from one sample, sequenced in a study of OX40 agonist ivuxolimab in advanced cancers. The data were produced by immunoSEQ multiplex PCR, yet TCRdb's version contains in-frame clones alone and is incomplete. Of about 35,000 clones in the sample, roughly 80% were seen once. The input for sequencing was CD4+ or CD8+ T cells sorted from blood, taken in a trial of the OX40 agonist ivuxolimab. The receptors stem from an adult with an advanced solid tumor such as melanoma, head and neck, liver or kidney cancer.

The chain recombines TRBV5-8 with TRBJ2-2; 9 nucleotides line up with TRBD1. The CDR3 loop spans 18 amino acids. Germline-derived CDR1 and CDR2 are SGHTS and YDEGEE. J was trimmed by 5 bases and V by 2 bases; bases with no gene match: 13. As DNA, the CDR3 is TGTGCCAGCAGCTTAGTCAAATCCGGGACAGGGCGAACCGGGGAGCTGTTTTTT. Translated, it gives CASSLVKSGTGRTGELFF.

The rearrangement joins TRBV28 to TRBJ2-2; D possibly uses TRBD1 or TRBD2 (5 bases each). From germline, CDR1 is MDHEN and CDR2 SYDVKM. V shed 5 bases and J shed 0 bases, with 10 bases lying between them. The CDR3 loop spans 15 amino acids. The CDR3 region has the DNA TGTGCCAGCAGTGACAGCGGAACGAACACCGGGGAGCTGTTTTTT. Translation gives CASSDSGTNTGELFF.

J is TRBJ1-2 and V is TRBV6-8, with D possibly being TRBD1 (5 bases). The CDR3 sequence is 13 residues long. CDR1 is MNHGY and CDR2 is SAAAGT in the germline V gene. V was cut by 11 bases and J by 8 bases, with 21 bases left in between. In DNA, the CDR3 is TGTGCCGGGGGTGGACGGCGGCCCGAGGGCTACACCTTC. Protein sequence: CAGGGRRPEGYTF.

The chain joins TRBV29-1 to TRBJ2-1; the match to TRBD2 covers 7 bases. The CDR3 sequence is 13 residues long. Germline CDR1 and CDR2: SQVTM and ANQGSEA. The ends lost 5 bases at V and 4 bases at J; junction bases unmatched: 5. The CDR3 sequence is CSVFRGVYNEQFF. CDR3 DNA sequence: TGCAGCGTTTTCCGGGGGGTTTACAATGAGCAGTTCTTC.

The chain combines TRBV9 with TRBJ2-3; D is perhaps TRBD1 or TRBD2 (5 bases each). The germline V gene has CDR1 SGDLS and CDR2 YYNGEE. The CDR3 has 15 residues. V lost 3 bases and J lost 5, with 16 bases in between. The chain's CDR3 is CASSAAGATIDTQYF. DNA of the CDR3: TGTGCCAGCAGCGCCGCCGGGGCGACGATAGATACGCAGTATTTT.

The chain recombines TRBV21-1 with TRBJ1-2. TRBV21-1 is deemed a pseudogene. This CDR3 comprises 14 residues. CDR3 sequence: CASSKEDGEYGYTF. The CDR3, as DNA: TGTGCCAGCAGCAAAGAGGACGGGGAATATGGCTACACCTTC.

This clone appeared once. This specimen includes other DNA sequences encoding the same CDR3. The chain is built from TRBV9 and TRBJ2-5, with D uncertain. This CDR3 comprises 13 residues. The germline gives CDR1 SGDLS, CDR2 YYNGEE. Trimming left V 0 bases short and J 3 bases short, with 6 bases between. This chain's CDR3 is CASSVGREETQYF. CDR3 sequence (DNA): TGTGCCAGCAGCGTAGGCAGAGAAGAGACCCAGTACTTC.

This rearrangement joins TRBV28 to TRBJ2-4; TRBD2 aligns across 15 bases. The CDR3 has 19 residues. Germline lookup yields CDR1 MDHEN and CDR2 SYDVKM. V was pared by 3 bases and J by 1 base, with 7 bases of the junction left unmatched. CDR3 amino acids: CASSFPGLAGGLAKNIQYF. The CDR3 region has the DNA TGTGCCAGCAGTTTCCCGGGACTAGCGGGAGGTTTGGCCAAAAACATTCAGTACTTC.

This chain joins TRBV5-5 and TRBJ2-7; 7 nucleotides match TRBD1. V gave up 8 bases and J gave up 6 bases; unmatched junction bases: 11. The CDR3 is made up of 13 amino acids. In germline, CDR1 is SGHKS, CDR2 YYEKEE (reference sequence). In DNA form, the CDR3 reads TGTGCCAGTGAAAAGACAGGGTTCGGCGAGCAGTACTTC. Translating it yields CASEKTGFGEQYF.

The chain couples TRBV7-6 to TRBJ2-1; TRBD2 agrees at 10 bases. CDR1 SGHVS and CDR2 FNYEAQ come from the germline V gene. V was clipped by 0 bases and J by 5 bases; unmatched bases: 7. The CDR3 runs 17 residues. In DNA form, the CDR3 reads TGTGCCAGCAGCTTAGCGAGCGGGAGGGATCTTAACAATGAGCAGTTCTTC. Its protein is CASSLASGRDLNNEQFF.

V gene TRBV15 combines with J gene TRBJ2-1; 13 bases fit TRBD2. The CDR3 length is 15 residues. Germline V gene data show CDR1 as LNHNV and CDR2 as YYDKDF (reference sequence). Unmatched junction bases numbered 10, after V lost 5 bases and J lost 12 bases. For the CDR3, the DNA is TGTGCCACCAGCGAATGGACTAGCGGGAGTATTGCGCAGTTCTTC. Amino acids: CATSEWTSGSIAQFF. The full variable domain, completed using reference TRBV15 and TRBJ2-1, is DAMVIQNPRYQVTQFGKPVTLSCSQTLNHNVMYWYQQKSSQAPKLLFHYYDKDFNNEADTPDNFQSRRPNTSFCFLDIRSPGLGDTAMYLCATSEWTSGSIAQFFGPGTRLTVL.

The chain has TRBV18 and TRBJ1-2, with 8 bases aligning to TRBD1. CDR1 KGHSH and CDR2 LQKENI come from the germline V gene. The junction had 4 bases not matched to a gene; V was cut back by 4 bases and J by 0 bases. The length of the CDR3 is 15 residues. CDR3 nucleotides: TGTGCCAGCTCACGAAGGACAGGGTCTAACTATGGCTACACCTTC. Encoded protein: CASSRRTGSNYGYTF. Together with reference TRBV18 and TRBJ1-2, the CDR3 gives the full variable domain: NAGVMQNPRHLVRRRGQEARLRCSPMKGHSHVYWYRQLPEEGLKFMVYLQKENIIDESGMPKERFSAEFPKEGPSILRIQQVVRGDSAAYFCASSRRTGSNYGYTFGSGTRLTVV.

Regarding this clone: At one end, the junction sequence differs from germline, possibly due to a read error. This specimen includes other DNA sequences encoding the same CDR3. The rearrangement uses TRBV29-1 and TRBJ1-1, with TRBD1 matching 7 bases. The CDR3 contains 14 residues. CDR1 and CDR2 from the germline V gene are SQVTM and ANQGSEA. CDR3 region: CSATPGQTNTEAFF. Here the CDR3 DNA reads TGCAGCGCCACTCCGGGACAGACGAACACTGAAGCCTTCTTT. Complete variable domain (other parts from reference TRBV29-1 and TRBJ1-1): SAVISQKPSRDICQRGTSLTIQCQVDSQVTMMFWYRQQPGQSLTLIATANQGSEATYESGFVIDKFPISRPNLTFSTLTVSNMSPEDSSIYLCSATPGQTNTEAFFGQGTRLTVV.

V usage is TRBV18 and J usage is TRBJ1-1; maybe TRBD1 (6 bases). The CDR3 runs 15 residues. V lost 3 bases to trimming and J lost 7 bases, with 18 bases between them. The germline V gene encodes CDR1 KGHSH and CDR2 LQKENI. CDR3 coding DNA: TGTGCCAGCTCACCGTACGGACAGAATAGAGTTGAAGCTTTCTTT. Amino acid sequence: CASSPYGQNRVEAFF.

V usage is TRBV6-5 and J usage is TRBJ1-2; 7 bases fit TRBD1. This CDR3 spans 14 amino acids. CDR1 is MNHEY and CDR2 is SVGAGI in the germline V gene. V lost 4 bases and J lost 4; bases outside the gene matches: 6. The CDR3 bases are TGTGCCAGCAGTTCCCCAGGGGGGATCTATGGCTACACCTTC. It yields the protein CASSSPGGIYGYTF.

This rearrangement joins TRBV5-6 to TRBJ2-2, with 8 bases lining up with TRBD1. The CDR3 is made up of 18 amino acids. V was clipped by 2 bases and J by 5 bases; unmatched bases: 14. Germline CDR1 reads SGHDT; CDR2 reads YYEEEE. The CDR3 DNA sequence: TGTGCCAGCAGCTTCCTTCCGTTTGGACAGGGTTGGACCGGGGAGCTGTTTTTT. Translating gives CASSFLPFGQGWTGELFF.

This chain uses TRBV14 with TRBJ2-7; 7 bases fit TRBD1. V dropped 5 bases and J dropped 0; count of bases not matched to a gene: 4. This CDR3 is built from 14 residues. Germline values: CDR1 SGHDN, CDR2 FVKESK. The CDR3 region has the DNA TGTGCCAGCAGCTGGGGACAGAACTCCTACGAGCAGTACTTC. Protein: CASSWGQNSYEQYF.

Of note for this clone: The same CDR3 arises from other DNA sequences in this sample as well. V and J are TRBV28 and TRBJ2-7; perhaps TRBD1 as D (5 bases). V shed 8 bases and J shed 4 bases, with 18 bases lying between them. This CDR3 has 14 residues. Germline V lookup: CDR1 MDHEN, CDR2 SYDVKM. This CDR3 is CASRPAGIGYEQYF. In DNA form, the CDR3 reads TGTGCCAGCCGCCCCGCAGGGATAGGGTACGAGCAGTACTTC.

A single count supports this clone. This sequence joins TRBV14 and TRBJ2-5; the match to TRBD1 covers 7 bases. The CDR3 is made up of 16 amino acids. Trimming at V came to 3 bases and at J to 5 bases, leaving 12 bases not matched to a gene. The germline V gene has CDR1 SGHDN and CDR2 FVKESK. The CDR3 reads CASSQIGQEVRETQYF. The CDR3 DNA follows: TGTGCCAGCAGCCAGATAGGACAGGAGGTGAGGGAGACCCAGTACTTC.

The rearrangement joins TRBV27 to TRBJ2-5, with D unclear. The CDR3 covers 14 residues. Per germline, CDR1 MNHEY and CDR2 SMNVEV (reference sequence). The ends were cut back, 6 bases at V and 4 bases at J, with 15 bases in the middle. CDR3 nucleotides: TGTGCCAGCAGCTTAGGTCGTGACCTAGAGACCCAGTACTTC. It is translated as CASSLGRDLETQYF.

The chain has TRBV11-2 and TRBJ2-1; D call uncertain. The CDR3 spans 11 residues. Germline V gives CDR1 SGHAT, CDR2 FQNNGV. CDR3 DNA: TGTAGGACGGGCCCAGACAATGAGCAGTTCTTC. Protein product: CRTGPDNEQFF. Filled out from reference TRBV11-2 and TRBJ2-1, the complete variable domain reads EAGVAQSPRYKIIEKRQSVAFWCNPISGHATLYWYQQILGQGPKLLIQFQNNGVVDDSQLPKDRFSAERLKGVDSTLKIQPAKLEDSAVYLCRTGPDNEQFFGPGTRLTVL.

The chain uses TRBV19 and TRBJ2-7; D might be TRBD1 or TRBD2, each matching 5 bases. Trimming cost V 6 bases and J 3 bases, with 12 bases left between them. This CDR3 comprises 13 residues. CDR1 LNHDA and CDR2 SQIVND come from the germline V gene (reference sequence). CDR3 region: CASSPGPRYEQYF. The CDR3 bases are TGTGCCAGTAGCCCGGGACCCCGCTACGAGCAGTACTTC.

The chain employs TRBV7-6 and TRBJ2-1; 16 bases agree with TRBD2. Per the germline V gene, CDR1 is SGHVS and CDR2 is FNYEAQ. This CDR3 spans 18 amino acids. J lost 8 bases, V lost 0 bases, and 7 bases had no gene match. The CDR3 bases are TGTGCCAGCAGCTTAGCGGAGGGACTAGCGGGGGGGCCCGATGAGCAGTTCTTC. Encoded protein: CASSLAEGLAGGPDEQFF.

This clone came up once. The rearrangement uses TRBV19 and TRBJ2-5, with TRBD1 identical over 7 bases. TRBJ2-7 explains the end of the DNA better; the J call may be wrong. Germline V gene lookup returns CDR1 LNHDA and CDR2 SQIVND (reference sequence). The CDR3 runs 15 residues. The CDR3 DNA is TGTGCCAGTAGTCCACTACAGGGGACCAACTACGAGCAGTACTTC. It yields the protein CASSPLQGTNYEQYF.

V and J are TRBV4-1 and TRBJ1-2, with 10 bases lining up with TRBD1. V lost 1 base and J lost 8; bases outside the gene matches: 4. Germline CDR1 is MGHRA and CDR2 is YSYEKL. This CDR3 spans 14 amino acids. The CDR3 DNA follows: TGCGCCAGCAGCCAAGGACAGGGGGCACGGGGCTACACCTTC. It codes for CASSQGQGARGYTF.

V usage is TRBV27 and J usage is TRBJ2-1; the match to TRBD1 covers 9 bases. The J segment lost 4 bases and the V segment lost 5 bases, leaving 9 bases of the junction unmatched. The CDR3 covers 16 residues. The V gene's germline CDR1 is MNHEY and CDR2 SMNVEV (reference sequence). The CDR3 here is CASSPSAGQGYNEQFF. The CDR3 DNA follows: TGTGCCAGCAGTCCCAGCGCGGGACAGGGTTACAATGAGCAGTTCTTC.

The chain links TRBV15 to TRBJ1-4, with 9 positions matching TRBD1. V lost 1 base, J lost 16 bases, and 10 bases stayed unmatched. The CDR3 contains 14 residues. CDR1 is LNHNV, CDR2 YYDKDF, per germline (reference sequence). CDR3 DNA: TGTGCCACCAGCAGAGTTATGGGACAGGGCGAAAGGTTTTTT. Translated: CATSRVMGQGERFF.

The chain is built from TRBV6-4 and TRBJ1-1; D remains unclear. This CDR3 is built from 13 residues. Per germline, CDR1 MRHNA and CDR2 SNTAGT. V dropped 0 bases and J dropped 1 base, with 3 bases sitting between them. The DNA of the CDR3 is TGTGCCAGCAGTGACTCAGGGAACACTGAAGCTTTCTTT. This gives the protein CASSDSGNTEAFF.

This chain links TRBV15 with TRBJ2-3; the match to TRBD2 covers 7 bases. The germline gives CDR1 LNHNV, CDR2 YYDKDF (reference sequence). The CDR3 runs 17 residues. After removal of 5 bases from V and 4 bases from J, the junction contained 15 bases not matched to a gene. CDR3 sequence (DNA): TGTGCCACCAGCGGTGACTCAGCGGGGATTCGGGCAGATACGCAGTATTTT. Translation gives CATSGDSAGIRADTQYF.

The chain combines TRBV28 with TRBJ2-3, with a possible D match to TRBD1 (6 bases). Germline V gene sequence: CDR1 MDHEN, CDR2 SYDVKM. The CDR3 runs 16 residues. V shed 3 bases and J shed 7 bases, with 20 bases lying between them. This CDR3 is CASSLQGRQMGYTQYF. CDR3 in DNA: TGTGCCAGCAGTTTGCAGGGGCGGCAAATGGGTTATACGCAGTATTTT. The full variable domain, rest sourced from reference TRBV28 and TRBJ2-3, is DVKVTQSSRYLVKRTGEKVFLECVQDMDHENMFWYRQDPGLGLRLIYFSYDVKMKEKGDIPEGYSVSREKKERFSLILESASTNQTSMYLCASSLQGRQMGYTQYFGPGTRLTVL.